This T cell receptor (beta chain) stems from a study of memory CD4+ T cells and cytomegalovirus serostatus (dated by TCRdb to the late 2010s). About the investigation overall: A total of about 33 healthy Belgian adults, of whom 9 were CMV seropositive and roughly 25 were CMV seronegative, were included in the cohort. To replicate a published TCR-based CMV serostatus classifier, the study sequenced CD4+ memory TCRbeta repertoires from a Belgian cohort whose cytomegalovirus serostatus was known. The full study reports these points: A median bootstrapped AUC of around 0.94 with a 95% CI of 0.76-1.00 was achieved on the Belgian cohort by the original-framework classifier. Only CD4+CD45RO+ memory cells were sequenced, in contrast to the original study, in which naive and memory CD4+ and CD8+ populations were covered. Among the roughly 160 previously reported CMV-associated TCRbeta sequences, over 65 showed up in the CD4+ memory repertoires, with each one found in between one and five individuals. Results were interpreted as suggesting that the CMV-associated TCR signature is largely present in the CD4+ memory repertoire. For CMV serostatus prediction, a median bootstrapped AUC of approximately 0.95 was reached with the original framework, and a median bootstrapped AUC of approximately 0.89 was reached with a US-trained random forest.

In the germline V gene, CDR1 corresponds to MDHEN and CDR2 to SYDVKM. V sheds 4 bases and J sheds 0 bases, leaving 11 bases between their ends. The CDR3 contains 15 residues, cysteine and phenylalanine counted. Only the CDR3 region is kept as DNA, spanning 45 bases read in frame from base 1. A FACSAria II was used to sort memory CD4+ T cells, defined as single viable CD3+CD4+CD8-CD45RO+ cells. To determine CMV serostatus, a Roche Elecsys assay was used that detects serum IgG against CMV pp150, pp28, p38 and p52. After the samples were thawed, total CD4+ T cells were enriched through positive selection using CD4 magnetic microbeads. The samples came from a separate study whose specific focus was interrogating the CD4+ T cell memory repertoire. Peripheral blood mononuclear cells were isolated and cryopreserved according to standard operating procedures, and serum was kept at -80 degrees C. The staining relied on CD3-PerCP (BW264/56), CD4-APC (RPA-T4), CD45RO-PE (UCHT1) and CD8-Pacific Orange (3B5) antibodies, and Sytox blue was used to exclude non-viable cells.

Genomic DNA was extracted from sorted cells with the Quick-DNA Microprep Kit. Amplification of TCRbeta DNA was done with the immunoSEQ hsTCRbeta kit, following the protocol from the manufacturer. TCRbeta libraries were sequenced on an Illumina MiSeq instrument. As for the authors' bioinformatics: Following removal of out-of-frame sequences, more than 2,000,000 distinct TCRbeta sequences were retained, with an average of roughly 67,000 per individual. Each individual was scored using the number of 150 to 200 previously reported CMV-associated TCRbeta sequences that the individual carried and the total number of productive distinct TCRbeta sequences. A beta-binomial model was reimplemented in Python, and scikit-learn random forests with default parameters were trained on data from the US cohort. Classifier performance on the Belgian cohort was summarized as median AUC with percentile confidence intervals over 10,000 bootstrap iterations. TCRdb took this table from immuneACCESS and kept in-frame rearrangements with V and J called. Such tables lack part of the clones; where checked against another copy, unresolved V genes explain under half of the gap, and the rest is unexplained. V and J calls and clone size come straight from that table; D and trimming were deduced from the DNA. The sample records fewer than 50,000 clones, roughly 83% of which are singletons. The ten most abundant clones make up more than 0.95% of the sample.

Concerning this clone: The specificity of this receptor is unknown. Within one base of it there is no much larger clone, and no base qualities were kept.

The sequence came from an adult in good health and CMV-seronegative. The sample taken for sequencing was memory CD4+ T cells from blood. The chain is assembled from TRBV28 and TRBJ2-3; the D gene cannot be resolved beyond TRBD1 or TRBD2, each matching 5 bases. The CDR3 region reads CASSSPGPSTDTQYF. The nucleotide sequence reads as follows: TGTGCCAGCAGTTCCCCGGGACCGAGCACAGATACGCAGTATTTT. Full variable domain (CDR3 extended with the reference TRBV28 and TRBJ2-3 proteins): DVKVTQSSRYLVKRTGEKVFLECVQDMDHENMFWYRQDPGLGLRLIYFSYDVKMKEKGDIPEGYSVSREKKERFSLILESASTNQTSMYLCASSSPGPSTDTQYFGPGTRLTVL.